The 27 T cell receptor beta chains listed next were all sequenced from one sample in a study of blood T cell repertoires in COVID-19. Profiled with immunoSEQ multiplex PCR; TCRdb holds only in-frame clones, not every one. The sample shows 150,000 to 200,000 clones, 75% to 80% of them seen only once. The sequencing sample was made of peripheral blood. The receptors stem from a woman in her sixties or seventies with acute or convalescent COVID-19.

This chain connects TRBV5-4 to TRBJ2-2; the match to TRBD2 covers 11 bases. V lost 4 bases, J lost 6 bases, and 8 bases stayed unmatched. In germline, CDR1 is SGHNT, CDR2 YYREEE (reference sequence). The length of the CDR3 is 16 residues. This chain's CDR3 is CASSVYSGRASGELFF. The CDR3 nucleotides read TGTGCCAGCAGCGTCTATAGCGGGAGGGCCTCCGGGGAGCTGTTTTTT.

J is TRBJ2-7 and V is TRBV4-1; TRBD2 aligns across 7 bases. This CDR3 is 15 amino acids long. The junction had 11 bases not matched to a gene; V was cut back by 4 bases and J by 5 bases. Germline CDR1 is MGHRA and CDR2 is YSYEKL. CDR3 DNA: TGCGCCAGCAGCCCTGGACACGGGACTATCAACGAGCAGTACTTC. It translates to CASSPGHGTINEQYF.

J is TRBJ1-4 and V is TRBV7-9; D uncertain. CDR1 SEHNR and CDR2 FQNEAQ come from the germline V gene (reference sequence). Trimming stripped 5 bases from V and 0 bases from J, with 7 bases between. The CDR3 is made up of 14 amino acids. CDR3 sequence (DNA): TGTGCCAGCAGCCGGGATTCAACTAATGAAAAACTGTTTTTT. This encodes CASSRDSTNEKLFF.

This CDR3 is CASSTGTYEKLFF. CDR3 nucleotides: TGTGCCAGTAGTACCGGGACATATGAAAAACTGTTTTTT. This chain links TRBV19 with TRBJ1-4, with D maybe TRBD1 (6 bases). This CDR3 has 13 amino acids. V was clipped by 4 bases and J by 6 bases, with 9 bases between them. The V gene's germline CDR1 is LNHDA and CDR2 SQIVND (reference sequence).

V and J are TRBV5-1 and TRBJ2-3, with D possibly being TRBD1 (6 bases). In germline, CDR1 is SGHRS, CDR2 YFSETQ. CDR3 length equals 14 residues. Trimming cost V 0 bases and J 4 bases, with 9 bases left between them. The CDR3 reads CASSLGTDADTQYF. The CDR3 nucleotides read TGCGCCAGCAGCTTGGGGACAGACGCAGATACGCAGTATTTT.

This clone has a handful of counts. V gene TRBV19 combines with J gene TRBJ2-1, with 8 bases that match TRBD1. This CDR3 comprises 12 residues. From germline, CDR1 is LNHDA and CDR2 SQIVND (reference sequence). The J segment lost 8 bases and the V segment lost 5 bases, leaving 2 bases of the junction unmatched. DNA for the CDR3: TGTGCCAGTAGTCGACAGGGGTATGAGCAGTTCTTC. This encodes CASSRQGYEQFF.

The chain carries TRBV3-1 (or the pseudogene TRBV3-2) and TRBJ1-2, with a tentative D call TRBD1 (5 bases). Germline values: CDR1 LGHDT, CDR2 YNNKEL (reference sequence). Trimming removed 2 bases from V and 1 base from J, with 20 bases in between. This CDR3 is built from 18 residues. The CDR3 reads CASSQIPGAPGHNYGYTF. The CDR3 region has the DNA TGTGCCAGCAGCCAAATTCCTGGGGCGCCAGGCCATAACTATGGCTACACCTTC.

This clone came up a few times. The chain recombines TRBV6-1 with TRBJ2-1; 9 bases agree with TRBD2. The CDR3 consists of 15 residues. The V segment lost 2 bases and the J segment 10 bases; nucleotides outside the gene matches: 9. Germline V gene lookup returns CDR1 MNHNS and CDR2 SASEGT. As DNA, the CDR3 is TGTGCCAGCAGTGAACGGCGGGAGGGCCGAGGGGAGCAGTTCTTC. This sequence encodes CASSERREGRGEQFF.

This chain links TRBV5-1 with TRBJ1-2, with D unresolved. The CDR3 consists of 14 residues. From germline, CDR1 is SGHRS and CDR2 YFSETQ. Trimming cost V 0 bases and J 4 bases, with 10 bases left between them. CDR3 residues: CASSLEAGVYGYTF. The CDR3 bases are TGCGCCAGCAGCTTGGAAGCGGGTGTCTATGGCTACACCTTC. The variable domain in full, completed from reference TRBV5-1 and TRBJ1-2, reads KAGVTQTPRYLIKTRGQQVTLSCSPISGHRSVSWYQQTPGQGLQFLFEYFSETQRNKGNFPGRFSGRQFSNSRSEMNVSTLELGDSALYLCASSLEAGVYGYTFGSGTRLTVV.

With respect to this clone: Other DNA sequences in the same sample also yield this CDR3. This chain connects TRBV12-3 or TRBV12-4 to TRBJ2-7, with 7 bases identical to TRBD2. This CDR3 has 12 amino acids. The junction had 0 bases not matched to a gene; V was cut back by 0 bases and J by 7 bases. The CDR3: CASSLAGGEQYF. The CDR3 DNA reads TGTGCCAGCAGTTTAGCGGGGGGGGAGCAGTACTTC.

The chain combines TRBV5-1 with TRBJ2-7; the match to TRBD1 covers 10 bases. CDR3 length: 17 residues. Germline V gene lookup returns CDR1 SGHRS and CDR2 YFSETQ. V gave up 2 bases and J gave up 2 bases; unmatched junction bases: 10. The CDR3 nucleotides read TGCGCCAGCAGCTTAGAGACAGGGGGCAAGCTTACCTACGAGCAGTACTTC. Residues: CASSLETGGKLTYEQYF.

This chain uses TRBV10-3 with TRBJ2-2, with 13 bases fitting TRBD2. The CDR3 runs to 17 residues. CDR1 and CDR2 from the germline V gene are ENHRY and SYGVKD. Germline trimming cut 5 bases from V and 5 bases from J; bases unmatched to any gene: 8. CDR3 protein: CAISQGLAGIRTGELFF. CDR3 DNA: TGTGCCATCAGTCAGGGACTAGCGGGGATAAGGACCGGGGAGCTGTTTTTT.

The CDR3: CASSSPRLAGGEQYF. In DNA, the CDR3 is TGTGCCAGCAGCTCCCCTAGACTAGCGGGAGGCGAGCAGTACTTC. This rearrangement joins TRBV5-4 to TRBJ2-7, with 13 bases identical to TRBD2. The CDR3 is 15 amino acids. From germline, CDR1 is SGHNT and CDR2 YYREEE (reference sequence). J was trimmed by 6 bases and V by 3 bases; bases with no gene match: 6.

This chain connects TRBV5-1 to TRBJ2-6; D is possibly TRBD1 (6 bases). V gave up 6 bases and J gave up 0 bases, with 13 bases separating them. Germline loops: CDR1 SGHRS, CDR2 YFSETQ. This CDR3 is 16 amino acids long. The CDR3 DNA reads as TGCGCCAGCAACCTAATAGGGGGCTCTGGGGCCAACGTCCTGACTTTC. This gives the protein CASNLIGGSGANVLTF.

V and J are TRBV2 and TRBJ1-5; 12 bases fit TRBD1. Germline assignment: CDR1 SNHLY and CDR2 FYNNEI. The CDR3 loop spans 19 amino acids. Trimming at V came to 6 bases and at J to 1 base, leaving 13 bases not matched to a gene. The CDR3 spells CASSPGTGGFLGSNQPQHF. The CDR3 DNA sequence: TGTGCCAGCAGCCCCGGGACAGGGGGCTTCTTAGGGAGCAATCAGCCCCAGCATTTT.

The genes are TRBV10-3 and TRBJ2-3; the match to TRBD2 covers 13 bases. Losses at the gene ends were 6 bases for V and 5 bases for J; bases not matched to a gene: 5. This CDR3 is built from 15 residues. CDR1 is ENHRY, CDR2 SYGVKD, per germline. Here the CDR3 reads CAIRGTSGKGDTQYF. CDR3 nucleotide sequence: TGTGCCATCAGGGGGACTAGCGGGAAGGGAGATACGCAGTATTTT.

The CDR3 sequence: CASSASGSRLADTQYF. CDR3 coding DNA: TGTGCCAGCAGCGCTAGCGGGAGTCGGTTGGCAGATACGCAGTATTTT. The chain uses TRBV9 and TRBJ2-3; TRBD2 agrees at 10 bases. The CDR3 length is 16 residues. Germline V gene sequence: CDR1 SGDLS, CDR2 YYNGEE. The V segment lost 3 bases and the J segment 4 bases; nucleotides outside the gene matches: 8.

The chain recombines TRBV30 with TRBJ1-6; TRBD1 agrees at 9 bases. In germline, CDR1 is GTSNPN, CDR2 SVGIG (reference sequence). This CDR3 region has 15 residues. Trimming removed 1 base from V and 9 bases from J; junction bases left unmatched: 7. The CDR3 DNA sequence: TGTGCCTGGAGTGAGAGGACAGGGGTGAGTTCACCCCTCCACTTT. It translates to CAWSERTGVSSPLHF.

This chain uses TRBV5-5 with TRBJ2-7, with D possibly matching TRBD1 (5 bases). The germline V gene encodes CDR1 SGHKS and CDR2 YYEKEE (reference sequence). V was cut by 3 bases and J by 1 base, with 8 bases left in between. CDR3 length: 13 amino acids. The CDR3 loop is CASSYQGSYEQYF. The CDR3 DNA follows: TGTGCCAGCAGCTACCAGGGTTCCTACGAGCAGTACTTC.

The chain has TRBV5-4 and TRBJ2-2, with D perhaps TRBD2 (5 bases). V was trimmed by 4 bases and J by 4 bases, leaving 8 bases between them. The CDR3 contains 13 residues. Per the germline V gene, CDR1 is SGHNT and CDR2 is YYREEE (reference sequence). CDR3 region: CASSRGSTGELFF. The CDR3 coding sequence is TGTGCCAGCAGCCGAGGGAGCACCGGGGAGCTGTTTTTT.

The chain has TRBV2 and TRBJ2-2, with TRBD2 matching 9 bases. The J segment lost 6 bases and the V segment lost 6 bases, leaving 5 bases of the junction unmatched. The CDR3 is 14 residues long. Germline CDR1 SNHLY, CDR2 FYNNEI. CDR3 in DNA: TGTGCCAGCAGGCGGGAGGGCCGGTCCGGGGAGCTGTTTTTT. It specifies CASRREGRSGELFF.

V and J are TRBV10-1 and TRBJ2-2, with D possibly TRBD2 on 5 matching bases. This CDR3 contains 17 residues. Germline values: CDR1 WNHNN, CDR2 SYGVQD (reference sequence). Trimming pared 10 bases from V and 1 base from J, leaving 22 bases between. This CDR3 is CAMVYGLDWENTGELFF. CDR3 DNA sequence: TGCGCCATGGTATACGGACTCGACTGGGAGAACACCGGGGAGCTGTTTTTT.

The CDR3 region is CASSVGQGDYGYTF. The CDR3 nucleotides are TGTGCCAGCAGCGTAGGACAGGGGGACTATGGCTACACCTTC. This rearrangement joins TRBV9 to TRBJ1-2; 9 nucleotides agree with TRBD1. The CDR3 length is 14 residues. The germline V gene encodes CDR1 SGDLS and CDR2 YYNGEE. Losses at the gene ends were 0 bases for V and 3 bases for J; bases not matched to a gene: 0.

This clone was observed a handful of times. The V gene is TRBV27, the J gene TRBJ1-2, with a possible D match to TRBD1 (5 bases). This CDR3 has 12 residues. Germline CDR1 MNHEY, CDR2 SMNVEV (reference sequence). V dropped 5 bases and J dropped 6 bases, with 10 bases sitting between them. CDR3 loop: CASSLQGNGYTF. CDR3 sequence (DNA): TGTGCCAGCAGTCTCCAGGGAAATGGCTACACCTTC.

This clone is categorized as medium-sized. Other nucleotide sequences in the sample specify the same CDR3. V usage is TRBV2 and J usage is TRBJ1-1; tentatively, D is TRBD1 (6 bases). V lost 6 bases and J lost 5, with 13 bases in between. The germline V gene has CDR1 SNHLY and CDR2 FYNNEI. The CDR3 spans 13 residues. The CDR3 reads CASSLQGETEAFF. The CDR3 bases are TGTGCCAGCAGCCTACAGGGTGAGACTGAAGCTTTCTTT.

The gene calls are TRBV19 and TRBJ2-7, with a possible D match to TRBD1 (6 bases). Trimming removed 1 base from V and 2 bases from J, with 9 bases in between. The CDR3 runs to 14 residues. Looked up from germline, CDR1 is LNHDA and CDR2 is SQIVND (reference sequence). The CDR3 is CASSIGGGTYEQYF. For the CDR3, the DNA is TGTGCCAGTAGTATAGGTGGGGGCACCTACGAGCAGTACTTC.

The chain joins TRBV18 to TRBJ1-2; no definite D call. Trimming took off 5 bases at V and 5 bases at J, with 15 bases between the two ends. The CDR3 length is 14 residues. CDR1 is KGHSH, CDR2 LQKENI, per germline. The CDR3 DNA follows: TGTGCCAGCTCAGCGTCCGGGAGGACGTATGGCTACACCTTC. Encoded protein: CASSASGRTYGYTF.